The 22 T cell receptor beta chains below come from one sample, sequenced in a study of CD8+ T cells in alopecia areata. RNA extraction was followed by reverse transcription into cDNA, which acted as the sequencing template. Assay: immunoSEQ multiplex PCR; the TCRdb copy retains only in-frame clones and omits some. The sample includes roughly 260,000 clones, none of them occurring once. Cells from pooled cutaneous lymph nodes were sorted by CD4, CD8alpha, NKG2D, NKG2ACE and other markers. The sample comprised CD4+ T cells sorted from a lymph node. These receptors were taken from a C3H/HeJ mouse with alopecia areata. This strain's MHC haplotype is H2-k.

This clone has only a few counts. Gene names and germline match the mouse. The read ends 4 residues before the CDR3 terminus; that terminus is restored from the germline J gene. The chain links TRBV1 to TRBJ1-5, with TRBD1 as a possible D gene (5 bases). Germline CDR1 is NSQYPW and CDR2 is LRSPGD (reference sequence). The CDR3 consists of 13 residues. The chain's CDR3 is CTCSADLGGAPLF. The sequenced part of the CDR3 DNA is TGCACCTGCAGTGCAGATTTGGGGGGA.

On this clone itself: Here the gene names and germline are mouse. The read terminates 4 residues before the CDR3 end, so the remaining end is supplied by the germline J gene. The chain carries TRBV13-3 and TRBJ2-4; D unresolved. The CDR3 sequence is 13 residues long. CDR1 is NNHDY, CDR2 SYVADS, per germline. The germline V and J ends were trimmed by 1 base and 2 bases, with 5 bases remaining between them. This CDR3 is CASSDSNQNTLYF. CDR3 bases read: TGTGCCAGCAGTGATTCAAATCAAAAC.

This clone has more than one count but fewer than ten. Genes and germline come from the mouse. The read terminates 4 residues ahead of where the CDR3 ends, so the germline J gene completes it. V and J are TRBV13-1 and TRBJ2-1; D gene unclear. Germline assignment: CDR1 NSHNY and CDR2 SYGAGN. The CDR3 totals 12 residues. The V gene lost 5 bases and the J gene lost 4 bases, with 7 bases spanning the gap. The CDR3 here is CASSTEYAEQFF. Incomplete CDR3 DNA: TGTGCCAGCAGCACAGAATATGCT.

In regard to this clone: Mouse gene names apply. The observed sequence ends 4 residues before the CDR3 terminus, with the missing tail filled in from the germline J gene. Other DNA sequences in the same sample also yield this CDR3. The chain employs TRBV19 and TRBJ2-3; 8 bases agree with TRBD2. The CDR3 totals 15 residues. After removal of 2 bases from V and 1 base from J, the junction contained 3 bases not matched to a gene. Germline CDR1 is FNHDT and CDR2 is SITEND (reference sequence). The covered CDR3 bases are TGTGCCAGCAGTATGAGGGGGGGCGGTGCAGAA. This codes for CASSMRGGGAE. The whole CDR3 reads CASSMRGGGAETLYF.

On this clone itself: Gene names denote mouse genes. The observed sequence ends 4 residues before the CDR3 terminus, with the missing tail filled in from the germline J gene. The chain recombines TRBV13-1 with TRBJ2-2, with 11 positions matching TRBD1. The CDR3 has 16 amino acids. The junction had 3 bases not matched to a gene; V was cut back by 1 base and J by 4 bases. Germline assignment: CDR1 NSHNY and CDR2 SYGAGN. The DNA read from the CDR3 is TGTGCCAGCAGTGATTGGGACAGGGGGACCACCGGG. Encoded protein: CASSDWDRGTTG. The full CDR3 is CASSDWDRGTTGQLYF.

There are a few counts of this clone. The genes are named according to mouse. The CDR3 is cut off 4 residues early in the read; its end comes from the germline J gene. This sample includes further DNA sequences coding for the same CDR3. The genes are TRBV13-1 and TRBJ2-2; 10 nucleotides line up with TRBD2. CDR3 length: 16 residues. Germline lookup yields CDR1 NSHNY and CDR2 SYGAGN. The V segment lost 3 bases and the J segment 0 bases; nucleotides outside the gene matches: 2. CDR3 region: CASSGTGGANTGQLYF. Incomplete CDR3 DNA: TGTGCCAGCAGTGGGACTGGGGGCGCAAACACCGGG.

This clone was seen more than once but under ten times. Mouse gene names and germline throughout. Read sequence stops 4 residues before the CDR3 end, and the germline J gene provides the missing end. This chain connects TRBV1 to TRBJ2-7; 7 bases agree with TRBD2. From germline, CDR1 is NSQYPW and CDR2 LRSPGD (reference sequence). The CDR3 sequence is 15 residues long. The V and J ends lost 0 bases and 0 bases, in that order; junction bases with no gene match: 2. The covered CDR3 bases are TGCACCTGCAGTGCAGAGACTGGGAACTCCTAT. Translated: CTCSAETGNSY. The entire CDR3 sequence reads CTCSAETGNSYEQYF.

This clone was counted between two and nine times. These gene names are mouse names. Read data end 3 residues before the CDR3 end; the end is taken from the germline J gene. Other DNA variants within this sample encode the same CDR3. The chain links TRBV19 to TRBJ1-6; D remains ambiguous. TRBJ1-6 is an ORF, and what it does is uncertain. Between the trimmed V and J ends, which lost 0 bases and 3 bases, there was a span of 4 bases. The CDR3 runs 14 residues. The germline CDR1 and CDR2 sequences are FNHDT and SITEND (reference sequence). CDR3 loop: CASSIGGYNSPLYF. The covered CDR3 bases are TGTGCCAGCAGTATAGGGGGCTATAATTCGCCC.

As to this clone: Gene names are mouse gene names. The read ends 4 residues shy of where the CDR3 ends; the end is completed using the germline J gene. V gene TRBV17 combines with J gene TRBJ2-4; D is unresolved. The germline V gene has CDR1 MNHDT and CDR2 YYDKIL. The germline V and J ends were trimmed by 3 bases and 0 bases, with 7 bases remaining between them. The CDR3 has 14 residues. The part of the CDR3 DNA that was read is TGTGCTAGCAGTAGGACAACTAGTCAAAAC. This gives the protein CASSRTTSQN. The full CDR3 protein is CASSRTTSQNTLYF.

On this clone itself: Gene names are mouse gene names. The observed sequence ends 4 residues before the CDR3 terminus, with the missing tail filled in from the germline J gene. The chain recombines TRBV31 with TRBJ2-2; the D gene is possibly TRBD1 (5 bases). The CDR3 length is 14 residues. Germline CDR1 is GKSSPN and CDR2 is SITVG. V was pared by 0 bases and J by 6 bases, with 11 bases between. CDR3 bases read: TGTGCCTGGAGTCTAGAGGCAGGGTCCGGG. The encoded protein is CAWSLEAGSG. The whole CDR3 sequence is CAWSLEAGSGQLYF. Full variable domain (missing parts from reference TRBV31 and TRBJ2-2): AQTIHQWPVAEIKAVGSPLSLGCTIKGKSSPNLYWYWQATGGTLQQLFYSITVGQVESVVQLNLSASRPKDDQFILSTEKLLLSHSGFYLCAWSLEAGSGQLYFGEGSKLTVL.

This clone was observed a few times. Gene and germline names: mouse. The missing CDR3 end, 4 residues past where the read stops, is filled in from the germline J gene. The genes are TRBV19 and TRBJ1-2, with 10 nucleotides matching TRBD1. The CDR3 runs to 14 residues. The V segment lost 5 bases and the J segment 4 bases; nucleotides outside the gene matches: 5. Per germline, CDR1 FNHDT and CDR2 SITEND (reference sequence). The CDR3 loop is CASSGTGVGSDYTF. The CDR3 DNA, read in part, is TGTGCCAGCAGCGGGACAGGGGTGGGCTCC.

This clone was observed many times. All gene names here are mouse names. The read ends 4 residues before the CDR3 terminus; that terminus is restored from the germline J gene. Other DNA sequences of this sample code for an identical CDR3. V and J are TRBV13-1 and TRBJ2-1, with 7 nucleotides matching TRBD1. J lost 0 bases, V lost 0 bases, and 0 bases had no gene match. From germline, CDR1 is NSHNY and CDR2 SYGAGN. The CDR3 consists of 15 residues. The CDR3 is CASSDAGGNYAEQFF. The sequenced CDR3 bases are TGTGCCAGCAGTGATGCAGGGGGTAACTATGCT.

Of note for this clone: The gene names here belong to mouse. CDR3 protein: CASTSDSYNSPLYF. CDR3 bases read: TGTGCCAGCACCTCGGACAGCTATAATTCGCCC. The chain joins TRBV19 to TRBJ1-6; perhaps TRBD1 as D (6 bases). The read ends 3 residues early relative to the CDR3; the germline J gene fills the gap. TRBJ1-6 is an ORF for which the function is uncertain. Germline values: CDR1 FNHDT, CDR2 SITEND (reference sequence). Trimming removed 6 bases from V and 3 bases from J, with 10 bases in between. The CDR3 contains 14 residues.

Turning to this clone: Genes and germline are mouse. The CDR3 end is not reached by the read, which stops 4 residues before it; the germline J gene fills it in. At the DNA level, this CDR3 is encoded by other sequences in the same sample as well. This chain links TRBV19 with TRBJ2-7; weak D call: TRBD1 (6 bases). The V end lost 5 bases, the J end lost 0 bases, and 9 bases lay between the germline ends. Germline lookup yields CDR1 FNHDT and CDR2 SITEND (reference sequence). The CDR3 covers 13 residues. The chain's CDR3 is CASRRGSSYEQYF. Partial CDR3 DNA: TGTGCCAGCAGGAGGGGGAGCTCCTAT.

Comments on this clone: Genes and germline come from the mouse. The sequenced fragment ends 3 residues before the CDR3 boundary, so the rest is inferred from the germline J gene. The chain employs TRBV19 and TRBJ1-6; 7 positions match TRBD1. TRBJ1-6 is labeled an ORF, and its function is uncertain. CDR1 is FNHDT, CDR2 SITEND, per germline (reference sequence). Germline trimming cut 5 bases from V and 3 bases from J; bases unmatched to any gene: 5. CDR3 length equals 15 residues. CDR3 DNA (partial): TGTGCCAGCAGAAGGGACAGAATCTATAATTCGCCC. This translates into CASRRDRIYNSP. The CDR3 in its entirety is CASRRDRIYNSPLYF.

On this clone: Gene labels here are mouse ones. The read ends 3 residues early relative to the CDR3; the germline J gene fills the gap. The genes are TRBV13-2 and TRBJ1-6; TRBD1 agrees at 7 bases. TRBJ1-6 is designated an ORF whose function remains uncertain. CDR1 is NNHNN and CDR2 is SYGAGS in the germline V gene (reference sequence). Germline trimming cut 3 bases from V and 4 bases from J; bases unmatched to any gene: 4. The CDR3 has 15 residues. The CDR3 DNA, read in part, is TGTGCCAGCGGTGGAGCGGGACAGTATAATTCGCCC. Amino acids: CASGGAGQYNSP. Given in full, the CDR3 is CASGGAGQYNSPLYF.

Note on this clone: Mouse names are used for the genes. The CDR3 end is not reached by the read, which stops 4 residues before it; the germline J gene fills it in. The chain couples TRBV13-1 to TRBJ2-1; 10 bases align to TRBD2. This CDR3 comprises 15 residues. Germline CDR1 NSHNY, CDR2 SYGAGN. CDR3 DNA (partial): TGTGCCAGCAGTGGCTGGGGGGGCGCGGGGGCT. Translation gives CASSGWGGAGA. The complete CDR3 sequence is CASSGWGGAGAEQFF.

Concerning this clone itself: Gene labels here are mouse ones. The read terminates 4 residues ahead of where the CDR3 ends, so the germline J gene completes it. This chain joins TRBV5 and TRBJ2-7; 7 bases fit TRBD2. Germline values: CDR1 LGHNA, CDR2 YNLKQL (reference sequence). The CDR3 has 13 amino acids. The DNA read from the CDR3 is TGTGCCAGCAGCCCCCGGGGGGGTTAT. Translation gives CASSPRGGY. The entire CDR3 is CASSPRGGYEQYF.

In its sample, this clone was seen many times. Gene labels here are mouse ones. The read ends 4 residues before the CDR3 terminus; that terminus is restored from the germline J gene. This chain connects TRBV17 to TRBJ2-3, with D perhaps matching TRBD1 (6 bases). The CDR3 loop spans 13 amino acids. Germline CDR1 MNHDT, CDR2 YYDKIL. V was shortened by 4 bases and J by 3 bases, with 8 bases between the two germline ends. CDR3 region: CASSTRGAETLYF. Incomplete CDR3 DNA: TGTGCTAGCAGTACCAGGGGAGCAGAA.

This clone was picked up many times. Germline and genes here are mouse. The read gets to within 4 residues of the CDR3 end, and the germline J gene fills in the rest. The chain has TRBV13-1 and TRBJ1-2, with TRBD1 identical over 7 bases. CDR1 NSHNY and CDR2 SYGAGN come from the germline V gene. J lost 4 bases, V lost 5 bases, and 5 bases had no gene match. This CDR3 has 13 amino acids. The CDR3 bases that were read are TGTGCCAGCAGCCATGACAGGGTCTCC. Its protein is CASSHDRVS. The CDR3 reads in full as CASSHDRVSDYTF.

With respect to this clone: All gene names here are mouse names. Read sequence stops 4 residues before the CDR3 end, and the germline J gene provides the missing end. V is TRBV29 and J is TRBJ2-7, with unresolved D. Germline CDR1 MSHET, CDR2 SYDVDS. V was cut by 2 bases and J by 3 bases, with 5 bases left in between. CDR3 length equals 12 residues. The CDR3 loop is CASSLDNYEQYF. CDR3 DNA (partial): TGTGCTAGCAGTTTAGACAACTAT. The complete variable domain, with remaining parts taken from reference TRBV29 and TRBJ2-7, reads DMKVTQMPRYLIKRMGENVLLECGQDMSHETMYWYRQDPGLGLQLIYISYDVDSNSEGDIPKGYRVSRKKREHFSLILDSAKTNQTSVYFCASSLDNYEQYFGPGTRLTVL.

In the case of this clone: The listed genes are named as in mouse. The read is 4 residues too short to cover the CDR3 end, so that end is filled in from the germline J gene. The V gene is TRBV17, the J gene TRBJ1-1, with 12 bases fitting TRBD1. Germline assignment: CDR1 MNHDT and CDR2 YYDKIL. CDR3 length: 14 amino acids. This chain's CDR3 is CASSRRDRGREVFF. CDR3 bases read: TGTGCTAGCAGTAGACGGGACAGGGGGCGA.